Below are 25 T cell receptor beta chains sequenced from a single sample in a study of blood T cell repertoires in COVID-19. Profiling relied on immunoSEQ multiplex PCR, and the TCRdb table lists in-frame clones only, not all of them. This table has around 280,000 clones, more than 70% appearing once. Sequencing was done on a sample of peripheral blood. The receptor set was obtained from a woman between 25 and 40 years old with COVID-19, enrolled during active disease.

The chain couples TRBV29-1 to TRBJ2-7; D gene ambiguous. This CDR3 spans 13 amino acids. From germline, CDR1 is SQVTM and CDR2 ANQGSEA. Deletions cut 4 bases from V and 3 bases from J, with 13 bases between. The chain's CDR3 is CSVVNRRGYEQYF. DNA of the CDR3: TGCAGCGTTGTAAATCGACGAGGCTACGAGCAGTACTTC.

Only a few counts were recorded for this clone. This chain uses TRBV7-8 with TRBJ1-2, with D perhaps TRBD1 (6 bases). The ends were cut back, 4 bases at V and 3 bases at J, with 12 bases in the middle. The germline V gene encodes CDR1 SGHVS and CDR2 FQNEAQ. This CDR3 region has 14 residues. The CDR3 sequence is CASSSHRVHYGYTF. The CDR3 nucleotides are TGTGCCAGCAGCTCTCACAGGGTCCACTATGGCTACACCTTC.

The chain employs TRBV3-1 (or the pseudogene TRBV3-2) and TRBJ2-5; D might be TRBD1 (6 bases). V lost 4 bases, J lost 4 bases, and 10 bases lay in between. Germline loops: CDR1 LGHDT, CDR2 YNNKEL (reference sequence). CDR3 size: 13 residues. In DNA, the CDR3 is TGTGCCAGCAGCCTTAGCAGGGGAGAGACCCAGTACTTC. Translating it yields CASSLSRGETQYF.

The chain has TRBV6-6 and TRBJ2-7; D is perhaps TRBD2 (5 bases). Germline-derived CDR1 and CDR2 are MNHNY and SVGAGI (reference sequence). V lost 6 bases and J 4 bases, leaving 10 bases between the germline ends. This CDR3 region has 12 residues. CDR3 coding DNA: TGTGCCAGCAGGCAGGAGGTTTACGAGCAGTACTTC. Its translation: CASRQEVYEQYF.

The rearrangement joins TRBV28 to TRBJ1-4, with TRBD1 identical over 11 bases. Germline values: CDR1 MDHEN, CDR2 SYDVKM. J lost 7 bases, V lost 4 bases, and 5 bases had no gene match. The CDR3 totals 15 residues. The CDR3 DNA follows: TGTGCCAGCAGTTCCCCGGGACAGGGGGTTGAAAAACTGTTTTTT. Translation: CASSSPGQGVEKLFF.

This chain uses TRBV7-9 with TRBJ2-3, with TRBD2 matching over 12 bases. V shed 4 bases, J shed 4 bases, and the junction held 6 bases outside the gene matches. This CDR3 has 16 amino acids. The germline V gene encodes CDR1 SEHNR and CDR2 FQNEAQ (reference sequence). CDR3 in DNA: TGTGCCAGCAGCTGGTCAACTAGCGGGGGGCCAGATACGCAGTATTTT. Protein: CASSWSTSGGPDTQYF.

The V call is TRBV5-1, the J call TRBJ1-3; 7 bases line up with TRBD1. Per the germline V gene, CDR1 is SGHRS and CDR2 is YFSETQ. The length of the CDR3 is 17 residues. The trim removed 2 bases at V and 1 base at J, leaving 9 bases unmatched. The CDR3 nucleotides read TGCGCCAGCAGCTTAGGTCGGACAGGCCTTTCTGGAAACACCATATATTTT. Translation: CASSLGRTGLSGNTIYF. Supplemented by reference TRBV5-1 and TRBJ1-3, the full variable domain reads KAGVTQTPRYLIKTRGQQVTLSCSPISGHRSVSWYQQTPGQGLQFLFEYFSETQRNKGNFPGRFSGRQFSNSRSEMNVSTLELGDSALYLCASSLGRTGLSGNTIYFGEGSWLTVV.

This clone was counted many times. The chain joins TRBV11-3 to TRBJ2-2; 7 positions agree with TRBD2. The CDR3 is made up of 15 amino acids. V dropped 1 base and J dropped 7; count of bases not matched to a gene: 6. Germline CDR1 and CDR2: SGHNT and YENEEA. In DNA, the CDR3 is TGTGCCAGCAGCTTAGTGGCGGGAGACATCGGGGAGCTGTTTTTT. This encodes CASSLVAGDIGELFF.

The CDR3 DNA follows: TGTGCCAGCAGCCCGAGGAGCTCCTACGAGCAGTACTTC. It specifies CASSPRSSYEQYF. The chain carries TRBV7-2 and TRBJ2-7; D not resolved. With 5 bases removed from V and 0 bases from J, the gap between germline ends came to 8 bases. Germline V gene data show CDR1 as SGHTA and CDR2 as FQGNSA. This CDR3 is 13 amino acids long.

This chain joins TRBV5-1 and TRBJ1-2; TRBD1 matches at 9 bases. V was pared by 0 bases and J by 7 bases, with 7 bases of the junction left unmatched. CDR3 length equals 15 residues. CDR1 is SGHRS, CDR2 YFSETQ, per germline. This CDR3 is CASSLEDRGGGGYTF. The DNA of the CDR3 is TGCGCCAGCAGCTTGGAGGACAGGGGCGGCGGTGGCTACACCTTC.

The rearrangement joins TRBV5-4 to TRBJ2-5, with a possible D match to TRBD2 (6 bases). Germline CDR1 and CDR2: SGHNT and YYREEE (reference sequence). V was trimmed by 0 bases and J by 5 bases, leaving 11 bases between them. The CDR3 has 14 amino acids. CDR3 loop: CASSLGGTGETQYF. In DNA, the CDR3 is TGTGCCAGCAGCTTGGGCGGGACCGGGGAGACCCAGTACTTC.

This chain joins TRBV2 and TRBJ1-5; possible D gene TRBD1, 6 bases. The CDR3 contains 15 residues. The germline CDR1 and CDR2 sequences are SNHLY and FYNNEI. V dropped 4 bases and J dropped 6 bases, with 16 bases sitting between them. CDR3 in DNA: TGTGCCAGCAGTGTACAGGGACCGGCGGTTCAGCCCCAGCATTTT. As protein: CASSVQGPAVQPQHF.

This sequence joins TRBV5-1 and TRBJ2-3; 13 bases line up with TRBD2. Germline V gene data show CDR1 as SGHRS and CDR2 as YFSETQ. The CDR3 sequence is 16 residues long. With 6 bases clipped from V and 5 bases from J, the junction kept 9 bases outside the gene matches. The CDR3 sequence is CASTGTSGRAIDTQYF. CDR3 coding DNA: TGCGCCAGCACTGGTACTAGCGGGAGGGCCATAGATACGCAGTATTTT. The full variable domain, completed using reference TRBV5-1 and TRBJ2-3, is KAGVTQTPRYLIKTRGQQVTLSCSPISGHRSVSWYQQTPGQGLQFLFEYFSETQRNKGNFPGRFSGRQFSNSRSEMNVSTLELGDSALYLCASTGTSGRAIDTQYFGPGTRLTVL.

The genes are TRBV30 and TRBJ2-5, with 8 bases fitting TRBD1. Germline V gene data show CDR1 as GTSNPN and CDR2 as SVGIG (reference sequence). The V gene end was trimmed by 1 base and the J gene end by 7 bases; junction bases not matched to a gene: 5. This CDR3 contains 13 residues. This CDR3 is CAWSAGGAGTQYF. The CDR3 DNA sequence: TGTGCCTGGAGTGCAGGGGGCGCTGGGACCCAGTACTTC.

CDR3 in amino acids: CASRAVTGIYNEKLFF. In DNA, the CDR3 is TGTGCCAGCAGGGCCGTCACAGGGATCTATAATGAAAAACTGTTTTTT. The chain is built from TRBV28 and TRBJ1-4; maybe TRBD1 (6 bases). V dropped 6 bases and J dropped 4 bases, with 18 bases sitting between them. Germline CDR1 is MDHEN and CDR2 is SYDVKM. The CDR3 extends over 16 amino acids. Based on the CDR3 plus reference TRBV28 and TRBJ1-4, the full variable domain is DVKVTQSSRYLVKRTGEKVFLECVQDMDHENMFWYRQDPGLGLRLIYFSYDVKMKEKGDIPEGYSVSREKKERFSLILESASTNQTSMYLCASRAVTGIYNEKLFFGSGTQLSVL.

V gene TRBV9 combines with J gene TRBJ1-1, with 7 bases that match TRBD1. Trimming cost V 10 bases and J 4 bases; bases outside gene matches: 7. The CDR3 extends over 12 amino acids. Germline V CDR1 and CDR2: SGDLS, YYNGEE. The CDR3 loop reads CASTGDSTEAFF. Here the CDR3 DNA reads TGTGCCTCCACCGGGGACAGCACTGAAGCTTTCTTT.

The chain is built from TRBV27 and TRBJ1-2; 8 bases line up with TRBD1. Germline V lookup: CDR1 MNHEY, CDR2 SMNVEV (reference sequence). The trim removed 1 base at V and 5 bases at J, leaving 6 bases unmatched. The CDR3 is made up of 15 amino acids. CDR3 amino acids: CASSLWPGGQYGYTF. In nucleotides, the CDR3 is TGTGCCAGCAGTTTATGGCCAGGGGGCCAGTATGGCTACACCTTC.

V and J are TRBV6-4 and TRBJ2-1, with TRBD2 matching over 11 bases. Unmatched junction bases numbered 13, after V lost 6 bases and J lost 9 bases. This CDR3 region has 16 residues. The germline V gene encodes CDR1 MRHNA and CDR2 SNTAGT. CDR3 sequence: CASSASLVAGGGEQFF. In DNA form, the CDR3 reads TGTGCCAGCAGCGCCAGCTTGGTAGCGGGAGGGGGTGAGCAGTTCTTC.

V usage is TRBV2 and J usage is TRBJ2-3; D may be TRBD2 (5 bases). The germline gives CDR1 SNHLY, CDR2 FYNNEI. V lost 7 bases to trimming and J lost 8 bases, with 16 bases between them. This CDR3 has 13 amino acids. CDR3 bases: TGTGCCAGCAAGGGCCTAGCCCGTAGTACGCAGTATTTT. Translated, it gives CASKGLARSTQYF.

CDR3 region: CASSQWQGQDIQYF. The CDR3 bases are TGCGCCAGCAGCCAATGGCAGGGTCAGGACATTCAGTACTTC. The chain combines TRBV4-3 with TRBJ2-4, with D tentatively TRBD1 (5 bases). The CDR3 extends over 14 amino acids. CDR1 and CDR2 from the germline V gene are LGHNA and YSLEER. V was trimmed by 2 bases and J by 8 bases, leaving 13 bases between them.

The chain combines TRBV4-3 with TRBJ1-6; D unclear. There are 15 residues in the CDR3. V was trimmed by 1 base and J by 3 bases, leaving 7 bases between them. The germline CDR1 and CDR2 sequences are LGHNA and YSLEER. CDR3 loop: CASSQGPLYNSPLHF. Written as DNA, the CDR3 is TGCGCCAGCAGCCAAGGTCCCCTCTATAATTCACCCCTCCACTTT.

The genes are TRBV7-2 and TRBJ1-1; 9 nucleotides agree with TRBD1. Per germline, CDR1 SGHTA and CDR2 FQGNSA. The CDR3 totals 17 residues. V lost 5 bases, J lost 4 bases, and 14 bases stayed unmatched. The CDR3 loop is CASSRGVGQGIRTEAFF. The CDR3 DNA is TGTGCCAGCAGCCGCGGCGTCGGACAGGGGATTCGCACTGAAGCTTTCTTT.

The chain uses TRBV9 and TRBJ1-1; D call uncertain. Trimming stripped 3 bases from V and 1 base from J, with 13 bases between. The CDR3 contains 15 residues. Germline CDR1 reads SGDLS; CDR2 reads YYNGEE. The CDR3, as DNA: TGTGCCAGCAGCGAGGCCAAAGCGGCGAACACTGAAGCTTTCTTT. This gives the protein CASSEAKAANTEAFF.

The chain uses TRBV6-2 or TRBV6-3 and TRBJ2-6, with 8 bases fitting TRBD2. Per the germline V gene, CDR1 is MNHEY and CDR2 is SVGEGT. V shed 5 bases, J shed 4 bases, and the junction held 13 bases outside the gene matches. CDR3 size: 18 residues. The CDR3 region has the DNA TGTGCCAGCAGTCAGGGGCTCGCGGGAGGTCCCGGGGCCAACGTCCTGACTTTC. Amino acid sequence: CASSQGLAGGPGANVLTF.

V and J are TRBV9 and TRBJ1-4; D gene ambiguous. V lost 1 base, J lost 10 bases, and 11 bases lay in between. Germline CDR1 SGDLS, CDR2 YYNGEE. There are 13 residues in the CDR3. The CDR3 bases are TGTGCCAGCAGCGTAAGAGCTGAGGGAAAACTGTTTTTT. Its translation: CASSVRAEGKLFF.